These T cell receptor beta chains were read from a single sample in a study of monozygotic twins with cystic fibrosis. Generated by immunoSEQ multiplex PCR, the TCRdb table keeps only in-frame clones and is missing some. The sample lists around 14,000 clones, 95% to 99% seen once, with around 0.37% in the top ten. Sample: blood. The receptors shown here come from a girl aged 2 to 10 with cystic fibrosis. CDR3s include the opening cysteine and the closing phenylalanine or tryptophan. Each record gives: J gene, CDR3 length, clone size, D gene, V gene, CDR3 protein, CDR3 DNA. D genes are given only for firm matches. Rows may omit the clone size; those that give it use once, few, many or a size class.

>TRBJ2-2|14|-|-|TRBV5-1
CASSSQGIAGELFF
TGCGCCAGCAGCTCTCAGGGGATTGCCGGGGAGCTGTTTTTT
>TRBJ1-5|13|-|-|TRBV30
CAWSDGSNQPQHF
TGTGCCTGGAGTGACGGTAGCAATCAGCCCCAGCATTTT
>TRBJ2-7|14|-|-|TRBV29-1
CSVAGTRSSYEQYF
TGCAGCGTCGCCGGGACACGATCATCCTACGAGCAGTACTTC
>TRBJ2-7|15|-|-|TRBV5-4
CASSGGTISSYEQYF
TGTGCCAGCAGCGGCGGGACAATATCCTCCTACGAGCAGTACTTC
>TRBJ2-1|17|-|-|TRBV15
CATSNLRQTEFYNEQFF
TGTGCCACCAGCAACCTTAGACAGACCGAATTCTACAATGAGCAGTTCTTC
>TRBJ1-1|13|-|-|TRBV6-5
CASRGEGISEAFF
TGTGCCAGCAGGGGAGAGGGGATATCTGAAGCTTTCTTT
>TRBJ2-1|16|-|TRBD2|TRBV11-2
CASSTSGRGSYNEQFF
TGTGCCAGCAGCACAAGCGGGAGGGGATCCTACAATGAGCAGTTCTTC
>TRBJ2-5|13|-|-|TRBV29-1
CSVGQRGPETQYF
TGCAGCGTTGGACAGAGGGGTCCGGAGACCCAGTACTTC
>TRBJ2-7|14|-|-|TRBV25-1
CASSKGDSNYEQYF
TGTGCCAGCAGTAAAGGAGACAGTAACTACGAGCAGTACTTC
>TRBJ1-2|11|-|TRBD1|TRBV29-1
CSGRDSYGYTF
TGCAGCGGGAGGGACAGCTATGGCTACACCTTC
>TRBJ2-1|15|-|-|TRBV9
CASSAEGGTANEQFF
TGTGCCAGCAGCGCGGAGGGAGGCACCGCCAATGAGCAGTTCTTC
>TRBJ1-5|16|-|-|TRBV7-8
CASSLASRRVNQPQHF
TGTGCCAGCAGCTTAGCGTCAAGAAGGGTTAATCAGCCCCAGCATTTT
>TRBJ2-1|12|-|TRBD1|TRBV6-1
CASSGGQDEQFF
TGTGCCAGCAGTGGGGGACAGGATGAGCAGTTCTTC
>TRBJ2-7|19|-|TRBD2|TRBV4-1
CASSPFGPSGRFGGYEQYF
TGCGCCAGCAGCCCCTTCGGCCCTAGCGGGAGATTTGGAGGCTACGAGCAGTACTTC
>TRBJ2-7|13|-|-|TRBV25-1
CASSDRTVYEQYF
TGTGCCAGCAGTGACCGGACAGTCTACGAGCAGTACTTC
>TRBJ1-1|16|-|-|TRBV15
CATSLGQSITNTEAFF
TGTGCCACCAGCTTGGGACAAAGCATTACGAACACTGAAGCTTTCTTT
>TRBJ2-3|15|-|TRBD1|TRBV19
CASSSTSRGPDTQYF
TGTGCCAGTAGTTCCACATCGAGGGGGCCAGATACGCAGTATTTT
>TRBJ2-1|16|-|-|TRBV5-1
CASSGSGRGSYNEQFF
TGCGCCAGCAGCGGATCAGGGCGGGGCTCCTACAATGAGCAGTTCTTC
>TRBJ2-6|14|-|-|TRBV5-1
CASQLVSGANVLTF
TGCGCCAGCCAACTAGTCTCTGGGGCCAACGTCCTGACTTTC
>TRBJ1-1|14|-|-|TRBV7-2
CASSARDSLTEAFF
TGTGCCAGCAGCGCCCGGGACTCATTGACTGAAGCTTTCTTT
>TRBJ1-3|15|-|TRBD1|TRBV27
CASSLMQGAGNTIYF
TGTGCCAGCAGTTTAATGCAGGGGGCTGGAAACACCATATATTTT
>TRBJ1-1|13|-|-|TRBV10-3
CAIGSTLETEAFF
TGTGCCATCGGGTCGACCTTGGAGACTGAAGCTTTCTTT
>TRBJ2-2|14|-|-|TRBV30
CAWSGTGATGELFF
TGTGCCTGGAGTGGTACGGGAGCCACCGGGGAGCTGTTTTTT
>TRBJ2-1|13|-|-|TRBV29-1
CSVEDILRDEQFF
TGCAGCGTTGAAGATATCCTCCGGGATGAGCAGTTCTTC
>TRBJ2-2|16|once|-|TRBV19
CASSSPGGARGGELFF
TGTGCCAGTAGCTCCCCAGGGGGGGCGCGTGGCGGGGAGCTGTTTTTT
>TRBJ2-7|14|-|TRBD2|TRBV7-2
CASSPRAGVYEQYF
TGTGCCAGCAGCCCTCGGGCGGGGGTGTACGAGCAGTACTTC
>TRBJ1-1|15|-|-|TRBV30
CAWSRKGSLNTEAFF
TGTGCCTGGAGTAGGAAGGGAAGCTTGAACACTGAAGCTTTCTTT
>TRBJ1-2|16|-|-|TRBV10-2
CASSGTQGGADYGYTF
TGCGCCAGCAGCGGGACTCAGGGTGGGGCTGACTATGGCTACACCTTC
>TRBJ1-1|15|-|-|TRBV11-1
CASSLDFSTWGEAFF
TGTGCCAGCAGCTTAGATTTCTCAACCTGGGGTGAAGCTTTCTTT
>TRBJ2-2|15|-|-|TRBV11-2
CASSLEGQLTGELFF
TGTGCCAGCAGCTTAGAAGGGCAGCTTACCGGGGAGCTGTTTTTT
>TRBJ2-1|16|-|TRBD1|TRBV6-1
CASSERGDRGRDEQFF
TGTGCCAGCAGTGAAAGAGGGGACAGGGGCCGGGATGAGCAGTTCTTC
>TRBJ1-5|13|-|-|TRBV6-1
CASSEAFDQPQHF
TGTGCCAGCAGTGAAGCATTTGATCAGCCCCAGCATTTT
>TRBJ1-4|18|-|-|TRBV4-2
CASSHKDGLIGVNEKLFF
TGTGCCAGCAGCCACAAAGATGGGCTAATTGGGGTCAATGAAAAACTGTTTTTT
>TRBJ1-1|15|once|TRBD1|TRBV7-9
CASSHTGAPNTEAFF
TGTGCCAGCAGCCACACAGGGGCCCCGAACACTGAAGCTTTCTTT
>TRBJ1-4|15|-|TRBD1|TRBV28
CASSLGDRAVSGPIF
TGTGCCAGCAGTTTAGGGGACAGGGCCGTCAGCGGGCCTATTTTT
>TRBJ2-1|20|-|TRBD1|TRBV4-2
CASSQDGNRGPLRGGNEQFF
TGTGCCAGCAGCCAAGATGGGAACAGGGGGCCCCTTAGGGGGGGCAATGAGCAGTTCTTC
>TRBJ1-1|15|once|-|TRBV19
CASTRTPYSNTEAFF
TGTGCCAGTACTAGGACTCCGTACTCGAACACTGAAGCTTTCTTT
>TRBJ2-5|11|-|-|TRBV20-1
CSARVTGTQYF
TGCAGTGCTAGAGTGACAGGGACCCAGTACTTC
>TRBJ2-2|14|-|TRBD1|TRBV30
CASDRGRGTGELFF
TGTGCCTCGGACAGGGGGCGAGGCACCGGGGAGCTGTTTTTT
>TRBJ2-1|14|-|TRBD2|TRBV6-5
CAGKIAGVNNEQFF
TGTGCCGGGAAAATAGCGGGAGTTAACAATGAGCAGTTCTTC
>TRBJ2-7|17|-|-|TRBV29-1
CSVEIPAVEGPSYEQYF
TGCAGCGTTGAAATCCCTGCGGTTGAGGGGCCGTCCTACGAGCAGTACTTC
>TRBJ2-1|15|-|-|TRBV14
CASSPFGRVYNEQFF
TGTGCCAGCAGCCCCTTCGGGAGAGTATACAATGAGCAGTTCTTC
>TRBJ2-1|14|-|-|TRBV19
CASSGGRGRNEQFF
TGTGCCAGTAGTGGGGGGAGGGGGCGGAATGAGCAGTTCTTC
>TRBJ2-7|16|-|TRBD1|TRBV4-1
CASSQTPTGVPYEQYF
TGCGCCAGCAGCCAGACTCCGACAGGGGTCCCCTACGAGCAGTACTTC
>TRBJ2-2|14|-|-|TRBV5-1
CASSFDWNTGELFF
TGCGCCAGCAGCTTTGACTGGAACACCGGGGAGCTGTTTTTT
>TRBJ2-7|13|-|-|TRBV2
CASSDPRSDEQYF
TGTGCCAGCAGTGATCCCCGGTCGGACGAGCAGTACTTC
>TRBJ1-5|18|-|TRBD1|TRBV19
CASSGWWTGFGTWQPQHF
TGTGCCAGTAGTGGCTGGTGGACAGGTTTTGGAACTTGGCAGCCCCAGCATTTT
>TRBJ1-4|15|-|-|TRBV6-5
CASSLGRRSNEKLFF
TGTGCCAGCAGCCTGGGCCGCAGGAGTAATGAAAAACTGTTTTTT
>TRBJ1-2|11|-|-|TRBV29-1
CSVGRGGGYTF
TGCAGCGTTGGCAGGGGAGGTGGCTACACCTTC
>TRBJ2-7|15|-|-|TRBV21-1
CASSKGRGQTYEQYF
TGTGCCAGCAGCAAAGGCCGCGGACAGACCTACGAGCAGTACTTC
>TRBJ2-3|15|-|-|TRBV5-1
CASSLSPGGTDTQYF
TGCGCCAGCAGCTTGAGTCCAGGGGGCACAGATACGCAGTATTTT
>TRBJ1-5|14|-|-|TRBV21-1
CASSKGDCYSFGGF
TGTGCCAGCAGCAAGGGGGACTGTTACTCCTTCGGGGGTTTT
>TRBJ2-3|17|-|-|TRBV5-1
CASSPPMGEKDGDTQYF
TGCGCCAGCAGCCCCCCGATGGGGGAGAAGGACGGGGATACGCAGTATTTT
>TRBJ1-4|15|-|-|TRBV6-5
CASSYLGATNEKLFF
TGTGCCAGCAGTTACCTGGGTGCAACTAATGAAAAACTGTTTTTT
>TRBJ2-1|14|once|-|TRBV19
CASSIREYYNEQFF
TGTGCCAGTAGTATCCGGGAGTACTACAATGAGCAGTTCTTC
>TRBJ2-1|13|-|-|TRBV27
CASSFRPGSEQFF
TGTGCCAGCAGTTTCCGGCCGGGCAGTGAGCAGTTCTTC
>TRBJ2-1|14|-|-|TRBV28
CASRGQTSYNEQFF
TGTGCCAGCAGGGGGCAGACAAGCTACAATGAGCAGTTCTTC
>TRBJ2-7|13|-|-|TRBV5-6
CASSYGGLAEQYF
TGTGCCAGCAGCTACGGGGGCCTTGCCGAGCAGTACTTC
>TRBJ2-7|14|-|-|TRBV27
CASSLGLDFYEQYF
TGTGCCAGCAGTCTGGGACTTGATTTCTACGAGCAGTACTTC
>TRBJ2-2|15|-|-|TRBV14
CASSRRDRGTGELFF
TGTGCCAGCAGCCGGCGGGACAGAGGAACCGGGGAGCTGTTTTTT